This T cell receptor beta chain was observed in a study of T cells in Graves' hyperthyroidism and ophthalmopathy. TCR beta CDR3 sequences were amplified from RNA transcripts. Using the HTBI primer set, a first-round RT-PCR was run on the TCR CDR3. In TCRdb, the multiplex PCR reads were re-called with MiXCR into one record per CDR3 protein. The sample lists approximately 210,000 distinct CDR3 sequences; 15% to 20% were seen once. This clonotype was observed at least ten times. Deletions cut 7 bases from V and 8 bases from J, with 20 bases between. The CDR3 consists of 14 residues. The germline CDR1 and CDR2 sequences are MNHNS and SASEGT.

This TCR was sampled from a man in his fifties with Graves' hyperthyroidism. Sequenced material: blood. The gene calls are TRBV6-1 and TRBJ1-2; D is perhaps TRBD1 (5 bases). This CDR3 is CASTEARGSGGYTF. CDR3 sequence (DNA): TGTGCCAGCACCGAAGCACGGGGGAGTGGAGGCTACACCTTC.